This T cell receptor beta chain is drawn from a study of T-cell memory formation after mild COVID-19. Study-wide background: TCR clusters mostly belonged to single donors.

Trimming removed 1 base from V and 6 bases from J; junction bases left unmatched: 3. Germline CDR1 MNHEY, CDR2 SVGAGI. The CDR3 runs to 14 residues. This clonotype was seen a handful of times. As yet, its antigen is unknown. Findings of the study overall: Contracting clones from day 15 to 85 showed balanced CD4/CD8; later expanders favored CD4+. Pre-infection memory already had some responding clones, implying cross-reactive memory joined.

UMIs and sample barcodes were carried by the TCR alpha and TCR beta cDNA libraries that 5'RACE produced using constant-segment primers. TCRdb called the 5' RACE reads again in MiXCR, with one record for every CDR3 protein. There are 300,000 to 350,000 distinct CDR3 sequences in the sample; roughly 15% occur only once, and about a fifth lies in the top ten. Sequencing input: PBMCs or a T cell subset sorted from them (not recorded which). This TCR was recovered from a man younger than 35 who had mild COVID-19 (a few samples of this study predate the infection). Cell type and time point are not known. The chain is built from TRBV6-5 and TRBJ2-1; 7 positions agree with TRBD1. The CDR3 bases are TGTGCCAGCAGTTACTTGGGACAGAGCAATGAGCAGTTCTTC. It translates to CASSYLGQSNEQFF.